Listed below are T cell receptor beta chains from one sample, sequenced in a study of blood T cell repertoires in COVID-19. Only in-frame clones appear in the TCRdb table, and some are missing; sequencing was by immunoSEQ multiplex PCR. The sample has 50,000 or so clones; over 90% are singletons. The sample was peripheral blood. These receptors were taken from an elderly woman with acute or convalescent COVID-19. Each CDR3 is given with its conserved first and last residue. A D gene is named only where the DNA matches it firmly. The size entry is marked missing in some rows and otherwise reads once, few, many or a size class.

J: TRBJ2-1; V: TRBV6-5; D: -; size: -; CDR3: CASRDGSRNNEQFF; DNA: TGTGCCAGCAGGGACGGGAGCCGGAACAATGAGCAGTTCTTC
J: TRBJ1-1; V: TRBV6-5; D: -; size: -; CDR3: CASTKGWGDTEAFF; DNA: TGTGCCAGCACCAAGGGGTGGGGGGACACTGAAGCTTTCTTT
J: TRBJ1-1; V: TRBV5-1; D: -; size: -; CDR3: CASSLVGRAGTEAFF; DNA: TGCGCCAGCAGCTTGGTGGGCAGGGCAGGGACTGAAGCTTTCTTT
J: TRBJ1-3; V: TRBV4-3; D: -; size: -; CDR3: CASSLGLTSGNTIYF; DNA: TGCGCCAGCAGCCTGGGACTTACCTCTGGAAACACCATATATTTT
J: TRBJ2-2; V: TRBV19; D: -; size: -; CDR3: CASSIAVAANTGELFF; DNA: TGTGCCAGTAGTATCGCCGTAGCAGCAAACACCGGGGAGCTGTTTTTT
J: TRBJ1-4; V: TRBV3-1/TRBV3-2; D: TRBD1; size: -; CDR3: CASSLGTGREKLFF; DNA: TGTGCCAGCAGCCTCGGGACAGGGAGGGAAAAACTGTTTTTT
J: TRBJ2-7; V: TRBV27; D: TRBD2; size: few; CDR3: CASSSDSGSRYEQYF; DNA: TGTGCCAGCAGCTCCGATAGCGGGAGTCGCTACGAGCAGTACTTC
J: TRBJ1-1; V: TRBV7-8; D: -; size: -; CDR3: CASSLGGLLEDTEAFF; DNA: TGTGCCAGCAGCTTAGGGGGATTACTGGAGGACACTGAAGCTTTCTTT
J: TRBJ1-4; V: TRBV18; D: TRBD1; size: once; CDR3: CASSPPGQGPGGEKLFF; DNA: TGTGCCAGCTCACCACCGGGACAGGGTCCCGGGGGTGAAAAACTGTTTTTT
J: TRBJ2-5; V: TRBV7-7; D: TRBD2; size: -; CDR3: CASSSVAGGGKETQYF; DNA: TGTGCCAGCAGCTCGGTAGCGGGAGGGGGAAAAGAGACCCAGTACTTC
J: TRBJ1-6; V: TRBV7-9; D: TRBD1; size: -; CDR3: CASTWSGTDNSPLHF; DNA: TGTGCCAGCACATGGTCAGGGACAGACAATTCACCCCTCCACTTT
J: TRBJ1-6; V: TRBV5-4; D: -; size: -; CDR3: CASSLGGTRYNSPLHF; DNA: TGTGCCAGCAGCTTGGGTGGGACAAGATATAATTCACCCCTCCACTTT
J: TRBJ1-1; V: TRBV7-2; D: -; size: -; CDR3: CASSLVQGRAEAFF; DNA: TGTGCCAGCAGCTTAGTACAGGGTCGCGCTGAAGCTTTCTTT
J: TRBJ2-5; V: TRBV7-3; D: TRBD2; size: -; CDR3: CASSLTPSGTFGQYF; DNA: TGTGCCAGCAGCTTAACTCCTAGCGGGACCTTCGGCCAGTACTTC
J: TRBJ1-1; V: TRBV4-1; D: -; size: once; CDR3: CASSRARLLPGQLNTEAFF; DNA: TGCGCCAGCAGCCGGGCCAGGCTCCTCCCTGGACAGTTGAACACTGAAGCTTTCTTT
J: TRBJ2-1; V: TRBV15; D: TRBD2; size: medium-sized; CDR3: CASGSAYNEQFF; DNA: TGTGCCAGCGGGAGTGCCTACAATGAGCAGTTCTTC
J: TRBJ1-5; V: TRBV21-1; D: -; size: -; CDR3: CASSKVVTGGNQPQHF; DNA: TGTGCCAGCAGCAAAGTCGTGACAGGGGGCAATCAGCCCCAGCATTTT
J: TRBJ1-5; V: TRBV6-2/TRBV6-3; D: -; size: -; CDR3: CASSYVARDQPQHF; DNA: TGTGCCAGCAGTTATGTCGCGAGAGATCAGCCCCAGCATTTT
J: TRBJ1-1; V: TRBV19; D: TRBD1; size: -; CDR3: CASSITGQGTTEAFF; DNA: TGTGCCAGTAGTATAACGGGACAGGGTACCACTGAAGCTTTCTTT
J: TRBJ1-1; V: TRBV12-3/TRBV12-4; D: -; size: -; CDR3: CASRFGEYTEAFF; DNA: TGTGCCAGCAGATTCGGGGAATACACTGAAGCTTTCTTT
J: TRBJ1-6; V: TRBV9; D: -; size: -; CDR3: CASSVRTANSPLHF; DNA: TGTGCCAGCAGCGTCCGGACAGCAAATTCACCCCTCCACTTT
J: TRBJ1-5; V: TRBV7-2; D: -; size: -; CDR3: CASSGESNQPQHF; DNA: TGTGCCAGCTCAGGGGAGAGCAATCAGCCCCAGCATTTT
J: TRBJ1-2; V: TRBV19; D: TRBD1; size: -; CDR3: CASNYGVRQGYTF; DNA: TGTGCCAGTAACTACGGCGTCAGACAGGGGTACACCTTC
J: TRBJ1-5; V: TRBV7-8; D: -; size: -; CDR3: CASSRAGGNQPQHF; DNA: TGTGCCAGCAGCCGAGCCGGGGGCAATCAGCCCCAGCATTTT
J: TRBJ1-4; V: TRBV7-2; D: TRBD1; size: -; CDR3: CASSLSRDRTNEKLFF; DNA: TGTGCCAGCAGCTTGTCCCGGGACAGAACAAATGAAAAACTGTTTTTT
J: TRBJ1-2; V: TRBV6-2/TRBV6-3; D: TRBD1; size: -; CDR3: CASSPTGGWGYGYTF; DNA: TGTGCCAGCAGTCCCACAGGGGGATGGGGCTATGGCTACACCTTC
J: TRBJ1-1; V: TRBV18; D: -; size: -; CDR3: CASSPQQENTEAFF; DNA: TGTGCCAGCTCACCACAACAGGAGAACACTGAAGCTTTCTTT
J: TRBJ1-1; V: TRBV18; D: -; size: -; CDR3: CASSPGHEGEAFF; DNA: TGTGCCAGCTCACCAGGGCATGAAGGTGAAGCTTTCTTT
J: TRBJ1-2; V: TRBV3-1/TRBV3-2; D: -; size: once; CDR3: CASSPREGDGYTF; DNA: TGTGCCAGCAGCCCCCGGGAGGGGGATGGCTACACCTTC
J: TRBJ2-7; V: TRBV3-1/TRBV3-2; D: -; size: -; CDR3: CASSQDNPGFDEQYF; DNA: TGTGCCAGCAGCCAAGATAACCCAGGGTTCGACGAGCAGTACTTC
J: TRBJ1-1; V: TRBV7-2; D: -; size: -; CDR3: CASSPSSQNTEAFF; DNA: TGTGCCAGCAGCCCTTCCTCACAGAACACTGAAGCTTTCTTT
J: TRBJ2-1; V: TRBV7-8; D: TRBD1; size: -; CDR3: CASSQDRVSYNEQFF; DNA: TGTGCCAGCAGCCAGGACAGGGTCTCCTACAATGAGCAGTTCTTC
J: TRBJ2-7; V: TRBV4-3; D: TRBD1; size: -; CDR3: CASSQAYGTGLTYEQYF; DNA: TGCGCCAGCAGCCAAGCCTACGGGACAGGACTGACCTACGAGCAGTACTTC
J: TRBJ2-1; V: TRBV5-4; D: TRBD1; size: -; CDR3: CASSPTGGRNEQFF; DNA: TGTGCCAGCAGCCCAACAGGGGGTCGAAATGAGCAGTTCTTC
J: TRBJ2-5; V: TRBV7-3; D: TRBD2; size: -; CDR3: CASSPVGGSPQETQYF; DNA: TGTGCCAGCAGCCCCGTAGGCGGGAGTCCCCAAGAGACCCAGTACTTC
J: TRBJ1-2; V: TRBV30; D: -; size: few; CDR3: CAWGRDRANYGYTF; DNA: TGTGCCTGGGGGCGGGACCGAGCTAACTATGGCTACACCTTC
J: TRBJ1-1; V: TRBV10-3; D: TRBD1; size: once; CDR3: CAISKGTGLRTEAFF; DNA: TGTGCCATCAGTAAAGGGACAGGGTTGCGGACTGAAGCTTTCTTT
J: TRBJ2-7; V: TRBV19; D: -; size: -; CDR3: CASSNILRRGSYEQYF; DNA: TGTGCCAGTAGTAACATACTGAGGAGGGGCTCCTACGAGCAGTACTTC